The 25 T cell receptor beta chains reported below all come from one sample, sequenced in a study of blood T cell repertoires in COVID-19. The data were produced by immunoSEQ multiplex PCR, yet TCRdb's version contains in-frame clones alone and is incomplete. The sample has approximately 270,000 clones; around 89% are singletons. The source material was peripheral blood. Receptor source: a man aged 25 to 40 with acute or convalescent COVID-19.

The chain recombines TRBV30 with TRBJ1-6; no clear D. Trimming cost V 1 base and J 7 bases, with 11 bases left between them. The CDR3 covers 14 residues. CDR1 and CDR2 (germline): GTSNPN, SVGIG (reference sequence). The DNA of the CDR3 is TGTGCCTGGAGTGCAACAGTGATCAATTCACCCCTCCACTTT. Protein product: CAWSATVINSPLHF.

This clone was seen only once. This chain uses TRBV7-9 with TRBJ1-6; D gene uncertain. Germline CDR1 SEHNR, CDR2 FQNEAQ (reference sequence). CDR3 length: 13 amino acids. Trimming removed 6 bases at V and 8 bases at J, with 11 bases between. In nucleotides, the CDR3 is TGTGCCAGCAGAGAAGACATGGATTCACCCCTCCACTTT. Encoded protein: CASREDMDSPLHF.

V usage is TRBV5-4 and J usage is TRBJ2-1, with D perhaps matching TRBD2 (5 bases). Germline V CDR1 and CDR2: SGHNT, YYREEE (reference sequence). CDR3 length equals 13 residues. Trimming shortened V by 4 bases and J by 3 bases, and 8 bases separated the two germline ends. In DNA, the CDR3 is TGTGCCAGCAGCCCCGGGGACTACAATGAGCAGTTCTTC. Its translation is CASSPGDYNEQFF.

The chain has TRBV6-5 and TRBJ2-7, with D possibly TRBD1 on 6 matching bases. The CDR3 has 16 amino acids. The V end lost 1 base, the J end lost 5 bases, and 18 bases lay between the germline ends. From germline, CDR1 is MNHEY and CDR2 SVGAGI. CDR3 in amino acids: CASSYFGTRGPDEQYF. In DNA, the CDR3 is TGTGCCAGCAGTTACTTCGGGACAAGAGGACCGGACGAGCAGTACTTC.

V and J are TRBV18 and TRBJ2-3; TRBD2 matches at 10 bases. V gave up 3 bases and J gave up 4 bases; unmatched junction bases: 7. This CDR3 comprises 16 residues. Germline CDR1 is KGHSH and CDR2 is LQKENI. DNA for the CDR3: TGTGCCAGCTCACCTCGGCCTAGCGGGAGAGCAGATACGCAGTATTTT. Translating gives CASSPRPSGRADTQYF.

Only one count was recorded for this clone. V gene TRBV14 combines with J gene TRBJ2-1, with 7 bases that match TRBD2. The trim removed 2 bases at V and 2 bases at J, leaving 6 bases unmatched. Germline values: CDR1 SGHDN, CDR2 FVKESK. CDR3 size: 16 residues. CDR3 sequence: CASSQSWGGAYNEQFF. CDR3 bases: TGTGCCAGCAGCCAATCGTGGGGGGGAGCCTACAATGAGCAGTTCTTC.

The V gene is TRBV5-1, the J gene TRBJ2-5; the match to TRBD2 covers 15 bases. Germline V gene sequence: CDR1 SGHRS, CDR2 YFSETQ. The CDR3 totals 18 residues. Unmatched junction bases numbered 13, after V lost 5 bases and J lost 5 bases. The CDR3 DNA reads as TGCGCCAGCAGGCCCGGACTAGCGGGAGGGGAAGTTCTTGAGACCCAGTACTTC. Its translation is CASRPGLAGGEVLETQYF.

The J gene is TRBJ1-1, the V gene TRBV2; D remains unclear. V shed 10 bases and J shed 1 base, with 7 bases lying between them. CDR3 length: 11 amino acids. Germline V gene sequence: CDR1 SNHLY, CDR2 FYNNEI. CDR3 sequence (DNA): TGTGCCACCGTTTGGAACACTGAAGCTTTCTTT. Its protein product is CATVWNTEAFF.

The V call is TRBV11-2, the J call TRBJ1-6; 8 bases agree with TRBD1. This CDR3 has 14 amino acids. CDR1 SGHAT and CDR2 FQNNGV come from the germline V gene. The V and J ends lost 8 bases and 2 bases, in that order; junction bases with no gene match: 2. The CDR3 sequence is CASQQGAYNSPLHF. CDR3 DNA sequence: TGTGCCAGCCAACAGGGGGCCTATAATTCACCCCTCCACTTT.

This sequence joins TRBV5-1 and TRBJ2-2; unclear D gene. Trimming left V 3 bases short and J 9 bases short, with 9 bases between. CDR1 and CDR2 (germline): SGHRS, YFSETQ. This CDR3 comprises 12 residues. The CDR3 DNA follows: TGCGCCAGCAGCTCCGGGTTCCGGGAGCTGTTTTTT. Translation gives CASSSGFRELFF.

V usage is TRBV5-8 and J usage is TRBJ2-1; 7 bases line up with TRBD1. CDR1 and CDR2 from the germline V gene are SGHTS and YDEGEE. The CDR3 covers 15 residues. With V trimmed by 4 bases and J by 9 bases, 13 bases remained unmatched. The CDR3 is CASSNRGIGIGEQFF. The CDR3 DNA reads as TGTGCCAGCAGCAACAGGGGAATCGGGATCGGTGAGCAGTTCTTC.

In its sample, this clone was seen once. The chain recombines TRBV6-5 with TRBJ2-2; 7 positions agree with TRBD1. Germline V gives CDR1 MNHEY, CDR2 SVGAGI. Trimming at V came to 5 bases and at J to 2 bases, leaving 2 bases not matched to a gene. This CDR3 contains 14 residues. The DNA for the CDR3 is TGTGCCAGCAGTAGGACAGGCAACACCGGGGAGCTGTTTTTT. This gives the protein CASSRTGNTGELFF.

The V gene is TRBV11-2, the J gene TRBJ2-3; 8 nucleotides agree with TRBD2. Germline CDR1 and CDR2: SGHAT and FQNNGV. Trimming took 2 bases from V and 10 from J; bases not matched to a gene: 20. The CDR3 consists of 18 residues. CDR3 region: CASSLSRGGANRLEPQYF. DNA for the CDR3: TGTGCCAGCAGCTTAAGTCGGGGGGGGGCAAACAGGTTGGAACCGCAGTATTTT.

As DNA, the CDR3 is TGTGCCAGCAGTTACACCGGGACTAGCGGTTCCAATGAGCAGTTCTTC. This sequence encodes CASSYTGTSGSNEQFF. The chain uses TRBV5-6 and TRBJ2-1; 11 positions agree with TRBD2. J lost 6 bases, V lost 5 bases, and 10 bases had no gene match. CDR3 size: 16 residues. CDR1 SGHDT and CDR2 YYEEEE come from the germline V gene.

Note on this clone: The sample carries other DNA sequences with the same CDR3. V is TRBV18 and J is TRBJ2-7; no reliable D call. Germline CDR1 reads KGHSH; CDR2 reads LQKENI. This CDR3 region has 12 residues. Between the trimmed V and J ends, which lost 4 bases and 0 bases, there was a span of 4 bases. The CDR3 DNA reads as TGTGCCAGCTCACTGAGCTCCTACGAGCAGTACTTC. Translated, it gives CASSLSSYEQYF.

The chain uses TRBV4-1 and TRBJ2-1, with TRBD2 as a possible D gene (5 bases). V lost 8 bases and J 7 bases, leaving 12 bases between the germline ends. Per germline, CDR1 MGHRA and CDR2 YSYEKL. The CDR3 contains 12 residues. The CDR3 DNA reads as TGCGCCAGCTCTGGACGAGGGAATGAGCAGTTCTTC. Protein: CASSGRGNEQFF.

CDR3 residues: CASSLNRDTEAFF. The CDR3 DNA reads as TGTGCCAGCAGTTTAAACAGGGACACTGAAGCTTTCTTT. The chain has TRBV28 and TRBJ1-1; tentative D call: TRBD1 (6 bases). This CDR3 is 13 amino acids long. Trimming left V 2 bases short and J 3 bases short, with 7 bases between. Germline values: CDR1 MDHEN, CDR2 SYDVKM.

V usage is TRBV10-2 and J usage is TRBJ1-5; D perhaps matches TRBD1 (6 bases). Germline V lookup: CDR1 WSHSY, CDR2 SAAADI. CDR3 size: 16 residues. The V end lost 2 bases, the J end lost 3 bases, and 14 bases lay between the germline ends. CDR3 DNA sequence: TGCGCCAGCAGTGAGGACAGAGGACAGCTCAATCAGCCCCAGCATTTT. The encoded protein is CASSEDRGQLNQPQHF.

The chain uses TRBV5-1 and TRBJ2-5; a weak D match, TRBD1 (6 bases). CDR1 is SGHRS, CDR2 YFSETQ, per germline. The ends were cut back, 3 bases at V and 7 bases at J, with 22 bases in the middle. The CDR3 length is 16 residues. CDR3 in amino acids: CASSSQGRSNGRTQYF. CDR3 bases: TGCGCCAGCAGCTCGCAGGGGCGGTCTAATGGTCGGACCCAGTACTTC.

This clone is a singleton in its sample. The V call is TRBV3-1 (or the pseudogene TRBV3-2), the J call TRBJ1-3; D remains unclear. The CDR3 is 13 amino acids. V lost 2 bases to trimming and J lost 1 base, with 3 bases between them. Germline assignment: CDR1 LGHDT and CDR2 YNNKEL (reference sequence). The CDR3 sequence is CASSQTSGNTIYF. For the CDR3, the DNA is TGTGCCAGCAGCCAAACTTCTGGAAACACCATATATTTT.

This sequence joins TRBV11-2 and TRBJ2-1, with 8 positions matching TRBD2. This CDR3 spans 12 amino acids. Germline CDR1 SGHAT, CDR2 FQNNGV. J gave up 9 bases and V 5 bases, and 3 bases lay outside the gene matches. The DNA for the CDR3 is TGTGCCAGCAGCCGCGGGAGGAGTGAGCAGTTCTTC. Translating gives CASSRGRSEQFF.

The chain joins TRBV2 to TRBJ2-3; 11 nucleotides match TRBD2. After removal of 3 bases from V and 0 bases from J, the junction contained 14 bases not matched to a gene. The CDR3 has 20 amino acids. Germline CDR1 reads SNHLY; CDR2 reads FYNNEI. CDR3 sequence: CASSDRGGTSGSTSTDTQYF. The CDR3 bases are TGTGCCAGCAGTGATCGGGGGGGGACTAGCGGAAGTACTAGCACAGATACGCAGTATTTT.

V gene TRBV18 combines with J gene TRBJ2-3; no clear D. The CDR3 runs to 13 residues. Trimming pared 4 bases from V and 2 bases from J, leaving 7 bases between. Germline V CDR1 and CDR2: KGHSH, LQKENI. The CDR3 protein is CASSLAHTDTQYF. CDR3 nucleotide sequence: TGTGCCAGCTCACTCGCACACACAGATACGCAGTATTTT.

The chain couples TRBV28 to TRBJ1-1, with 8 bases aligning to TRBD1. The CDR3 sequence is 21 residues long. CDR1 and CDR2 from the germline V gene are MDHEN and SYDVKM. V dropped 3 bases and J dropped 6; count of bases not matched to a gene: 27. CDR3 sequence reads: CASSFPTLVPLGGTGEAEAFF. CDR3 bases: TGTGCCAGCAGTTTTCCCACCCTCGTCCCGCTTGGAGGGACAGGTGAGGCTGAAGCTTTCTTT.

The chain links TRBV18 to TRBJ2-1, with 14 bases matching TRBD2. Germline V gene sequence: CDR1 KGHSH, CDR2 LQKENI. V trimming: 2 bases; J trimming: 0 bases; junction bases outside the gene matches: 12. This CDR3 is built from 21 residues. The CDR3 sequence: CASSPTESTGLAGDSYNEQFF. For the CDR3, the DNA is TGTGCCAGCTCACCAACAGAGTCCACGGGACTAGCGGGAGACTCCTACAATGAGCAGTTCTTC.